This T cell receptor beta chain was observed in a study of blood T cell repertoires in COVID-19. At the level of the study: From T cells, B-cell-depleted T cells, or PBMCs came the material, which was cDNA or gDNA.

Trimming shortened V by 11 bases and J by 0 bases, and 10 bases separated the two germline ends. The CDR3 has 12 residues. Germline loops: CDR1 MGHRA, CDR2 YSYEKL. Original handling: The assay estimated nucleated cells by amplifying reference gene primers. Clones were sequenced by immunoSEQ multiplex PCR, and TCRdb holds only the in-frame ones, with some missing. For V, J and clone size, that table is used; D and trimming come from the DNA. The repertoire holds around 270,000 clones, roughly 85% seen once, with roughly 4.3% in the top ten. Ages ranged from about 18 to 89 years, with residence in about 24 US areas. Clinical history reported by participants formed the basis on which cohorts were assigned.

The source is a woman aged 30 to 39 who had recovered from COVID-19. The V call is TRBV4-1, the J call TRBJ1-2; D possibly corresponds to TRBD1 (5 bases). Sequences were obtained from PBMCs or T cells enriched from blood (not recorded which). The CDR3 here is CAVRGANYGYTF. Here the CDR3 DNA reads TGCGCCGTGCGGGGGGCTAACTATGGCTACACCTTC.